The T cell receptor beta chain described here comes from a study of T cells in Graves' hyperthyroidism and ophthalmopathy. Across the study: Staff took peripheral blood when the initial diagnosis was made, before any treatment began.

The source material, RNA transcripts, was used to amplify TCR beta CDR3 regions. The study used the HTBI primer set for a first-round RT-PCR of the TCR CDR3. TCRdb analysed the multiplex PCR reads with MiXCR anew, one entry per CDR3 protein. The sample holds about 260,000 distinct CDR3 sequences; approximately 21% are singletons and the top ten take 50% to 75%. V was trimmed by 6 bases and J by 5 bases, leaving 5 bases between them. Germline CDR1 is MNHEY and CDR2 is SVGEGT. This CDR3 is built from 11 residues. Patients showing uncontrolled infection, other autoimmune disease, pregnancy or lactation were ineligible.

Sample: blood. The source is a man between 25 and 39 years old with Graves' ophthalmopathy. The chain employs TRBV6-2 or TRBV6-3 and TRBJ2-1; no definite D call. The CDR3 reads CASRLNNEQFF. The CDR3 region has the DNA TGTGCCAGCAGATTGAACAATGAGCAGTTCTTC.